Below, one TCR beta chain is given with its context. Its antigen is not known. This entry belongs to a study of CD8 T cells in Susac syndrome. Random hexamers served to reverse transcribe about 0.45 to 1 ug RNA. TCRdb used MiXCR to reprocess the immunoSEQ multiplex PCR reads, holding one entry per CDR3 protein. The table lists about 120,000 distinct CDR3 sequences, 94% of them singletons, with more than 0.095% in the top ten. Study-level results: It was acknowledged in the study that its TCR sequencing and HLA analysis involved a relatively small number of individuals.

CD8+ and CD4+ T cells from blood underwent TCR beta sequencing. Age- and sex-matched healthy donors served as the control group. FACS enriched CD8+ TEMRA cells, while bulk CD8+ and CD4+ were negatively isolated. The sequencing input was CD4+ T cells from PBMCs. The sequence derives from a human donor in good health.

The CDR3 protein is CASSSTGVVSNTEAFF. As DNA, the CDR3 is TGTGCCAGCAGCTCGACAGGGGTGGTCTCGAACACTGAAGCTTTCTTT. The rearrangement joins TRBV7-9 to TRBJ1-1; 8 bases agree with TRBD1. Germline V gene data show CDR1 as SEHNR and CDR2 as FQNEAQ (reference sequence). Losses at the gene ends were 4 bases for V and 1 base for J; bases not matched to a gene: 8. CDR3 length: 16 residues.